A selection of T cell receptor beta chains follows, all from one sample in a study of neurological immune-mediated disorders. TCRdb ran MiXCR on the 5' RACE reads and lists one entry per CDR3 protein. The sample contains 55,000 to 75,000 distinct CDR3 sequences, about 2.5% of which appear only once. The material sequenced was PBMCs. The origin of the receptors is a man aged 50 or older with multiple sclerosis. Each CDR3 is given with its conserved first and last residue. The D gene is left open where the match is weak. Expanded clones are given a class, and other clones once, few, many or no size at all.

length	D	V	size	J	CDR3	DNA
14	.	TRBV6-6	many	TRBJ1-5	CASIQEGLVGPQHF	TGTGCCAGCATCCAAGAGGGGCTAGTGGGGCCCCAGCATTTT
15	TRBD1	TRBV6-6	many	TRBJ2-1	CASSQRDRSNNEQFF	TGTGCCAGCAGTCAAAGGGACAGGAGTAACAATGAGCAGTTCTTC
12	.	TRBV29-1	many	TRBJ1-5	CSVAGANQPQHF	TGCAGCGTTGCCGGGGCCAATCAGCCCCAGCATTTT
15	.	TRBV7-2	many	TRBJ2-4	CASSLSWGAGNIQYF	TGTGCCAGCAGCTTATCTTGGGGGGCGGGAAACATTCAGTACTTC
13	.	TRBV7-2	many	TRBJ1-2	CASSATGNYGYTF	TGTGCCAGCAGCGCGACAGGAAACTATGGCTACACCTTC
14	TRBD1	TRBV12-3/TRBV12-4	many	TRBJ2-3	CASRPRGPADTQYF	TGTGCCAGCAGGCCCAGGGGGCCCGCAGATACGCAGTATTTT
11	.	TRBV5-3	.	TRBJ1-5	CARRENQPQHF	TGTGCCAGAAGAGAAAATCAGCCCCAGCATTTT
14	.	TRBV20-1	many	TRBJ1-3	CSASPQGFGNTIYF	TGCAGTGCTAGCCCCCAGGGATTTGGAAACACCATATATTTT
17	.	TRBV12-3/TRBV12-4	many	TRBJ2-7	CASSSRLLLSPNYEQYF	TGTGCCAGCAGTTCCCGACTCTTACTCTCACCGAATTACGAGCAGTACTTC
14	TRBD1	TRBV5-1	many	TRBJ1-2	CASSTDRVNYGYTF	TGCGCCAGCAGCACGGACAGGGTTAACTATGGCTACACCTTC
15	TRBD1	TRBV9	medium-sized	TRBJ2-1	CASSATGTGGHEQFF	TGTGCCAGCAGCGCAACCGGGACAGGGGGGCATGAGCAGTTCTTC
15	TRBD1	TRBV6-2/TRBV6-3	many	TRBJ1-5	CASSYSGGGREPQHF	TGTGCCAGCAGTTACTCGGGAGGGGGCAGAGAGCCCCAGCATTTT
15	TRBD1	TRBV7-2	many	TRBJ2-7	CASSLEGTGIYEQYF	TGTGCCAGCAGCTTAGAAGGGACAGGGATTTACGAGCAGTACTTC
17	TRBD1	TRBV5-1	many	TRBJ2-1	CASSLLTPGQGYNEQFF	TGCGCCAGCAGCTTGCTTACTCCGGGACAGGGATACAATGAGCAGTTCTTC
14	.	TRBV11-2	many	TRBJ2-2	CASSRDTSIRELFF	TGTGCCAGCAGCCGGGATACTAGCATAAGGGAGCTGTTTTTT
14	.	TRBV20-1	many	TRBJ1-2	CSARDLGGVAGYTF	TGCAGTGCTAGAGATTTGGGAGGGGTGGCGGGCTACACCTTC
15	.	TRBV24-1	many	TRBJ2-5	CATSDPRPGQETQYF	TGTGCCACCAGTGATCCCAGGCCCGGGCAAGAGACCCAGTACTTC
14	TRBD1	TRBV5-1	many	TRBJ2-5	CASSRTGGVETQYF	TGCGCCAGCAGCCGGACAGGGGGCGTCGAGACCCAGTACTTC
15	TRBD2	TRBV20-1	many	TRBJ2-5	CSAIPTSGEQETQYF	TGCAGTGCTATTCCGACTAGCGGGGAGCAAGAGACCCAGTACTTC
14	TRBD2	TRBV6-2/TRBV6-3	many	TRBJ2-1	CATLLAGGPNEQFF	TGTGCCACCCTGCTAGCGGGGGGGCCCAATGAGCAGTTCTTC
13	.	TRBV20-1	many	TRBJ1-3	CSARGGIANTIYF	TGCAGTGCTAGAGGTGGGATTGCAAACACCATATATTTT
14	.	TRBV10-2	few	TRBJ2-1	CASRGRNSYNEQFF	TGCGCCAGCAGGGGGAGGAACTCCTACAATGAGCAGTTCTTC
15	.	TRBV5-5	many	TRBJ2-7	CASSARGPNSYEQYF	TGTGCCAGCAGCGCCCGGGGTCCGAACTCCTACGAGCAGTACTTC
13	TRBD1	TRBV5-1	many	TRBJ2-5	CASRMGTEETQYF	TGCGCCAGCAGGATGGGGACAGAAGAGACCCAGTACTTC
14	.	TRBV5-1	.	TRBJ2-7	CASSLDGSPYEQYF	TGCGCCAGCAGCTTGGACGGCAGCCCCTACGAGCAGTACTTC
13	TRBD2	TRBV20-1	many	TRBJ2-1	CSATLAAYNEQFF	TGCAGTGCTACACTAGCGGCATACAATGAGCAGTTCTTC